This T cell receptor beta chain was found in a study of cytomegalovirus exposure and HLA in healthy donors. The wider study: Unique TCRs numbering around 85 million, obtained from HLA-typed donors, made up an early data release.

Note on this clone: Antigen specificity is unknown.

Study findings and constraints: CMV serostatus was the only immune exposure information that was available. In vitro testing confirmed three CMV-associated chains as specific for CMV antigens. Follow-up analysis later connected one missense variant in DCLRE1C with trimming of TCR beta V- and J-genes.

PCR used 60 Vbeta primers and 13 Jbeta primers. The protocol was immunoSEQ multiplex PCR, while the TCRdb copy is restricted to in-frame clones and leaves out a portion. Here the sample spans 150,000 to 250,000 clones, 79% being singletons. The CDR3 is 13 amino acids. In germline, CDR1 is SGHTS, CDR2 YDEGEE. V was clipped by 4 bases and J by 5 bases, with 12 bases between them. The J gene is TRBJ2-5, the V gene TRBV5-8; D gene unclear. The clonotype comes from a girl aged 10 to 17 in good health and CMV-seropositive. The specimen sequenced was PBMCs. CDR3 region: CASSPGPPETQYF. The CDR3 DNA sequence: TGTGCCAGCAGCCCTGGGCCCCCCGAGACCCAGTACTTC.